One sample yielded the 20 T cell receptor beta chains listed below, sequenced in a study of regulatory T cells in long-lasting Graves disease. Indicated time point: persistent/refractory GD, antithyroid drugs over 5 years with positive TRAb. Preparation of the TCR library used RNA extracted from PBMCs. Combining iRepertoire HTBI primers with Arm-PCR of CDR3 regions, the authors built TCR beta libraries. TCRdb called the multiplex PCR reads again in MiXCR, with one record for every CDR3 protein. The table lists 500,000 to 700,000 distinct CDR3 sequences, around 30% of them singletons, with roughly 41% in the top ten. Material: peripheral blood mononuclear cells (PBMCs), obtained when the disease was refractory, from a patient treated with antithyroid drugs. The origin of the receptors is a female donor with Graves disease.

The chain employs TRBV24-1 and TRBJ2-3, with TRBD2 matching over 8 bases. From germline, CDR1 is KGHDR and CDR2 SFDVKD. The V and J ends lost 9 bases and 4 bases, in that order; junction bases with no gene match: 8. This CDR3 comprises 14 residues. The CDR3 spells CATATSVFADTQYF. In DNA, the CDR3 is TGTGCCACCGCGACTAGCGTTTTTGCAGATACGCAGTATTTT.

V is TRBV28 and J is TRBJ1-1; the D is unclear. The germline CDR1 and CDR2 sequences are MDHEN and SYDVKM. The germline V and J ends were trimmed by 3 bases and 7 bases, with 9 bases remaining between them. The length of the CDR3 is 12 residues. Written as DNA, the CDR3 is TGTGCCAGCAGTTTCGGGGAGGGTGAAGCTTTCTTT. Its translation is CASSFGEGEAFF. The full variable domain, its missing parts supplied by reference TRBV28 and TRBJ1-1, is DVKVTQSSRYLVKRTGEKVFLECVQDMDHENMFWYRQDPGLGLRLIYFSYDVKMKEKGDIPEGYSVSREKKERFSLILESASTNQTSMYLCASSFGEGEAFFGQGTRLTVV.

This clonotype was picked up a small number of times. The genes are TRBV7-3 and TRBJ2-2, with D perhaps TRBD1 (5 bases). The ends were cut back, 2 bases at V and 8 bases at J, with 18 bases in the middle. This CDR3 has 16 amino acids. Germline lookup yields CDR1 SGHTA and CDR2 FQGTGA. The CDR3 DNA sequence: TGTGCCAGCAGCTTATTGCGCCAGGGAATCGGTGGGGAGCTGTTTTTT. Its translation: CASSLLRQGIGGELFF.

This clonotype was counted only a few times. V gene TRBV5-6 combines with J gene TRBJ1-1, with D unresolved. Germline CDR1 and CDR2: SGHDT and YYEEEE. Trimming took off 4 bases at V and 4 bases at J, with 20 bases between the two ends. The CDR3 has 16 residues. CDR3 loop: CASSTGTGRRGTEAFF. CDR3 nucleotides: TGTGCCAGCAGCACCGGTACGGGCAGACGAGGCACTGAAGCTTTCTTT.

J is TRBJ2-7 and V is TRBV9; 7 nucleotides match TRBD2. The CDR3 has 9 residues. Germline lookup yields CDR1 SGDLS and CDR2 YYNGEE. After removal of 10 bases from V and 7 bases from J, the junction contained 2 bases not matched to a gene. The CDR3 loop reads CADGREQYF. The CDR3 coding sequence is TGTGCCGACGGGAGGGAGCAGTACTTC.

The sample holds a few counts of this clonotype. V usage is TRBV6-1 and J usage is TRBJ2-5; 9 bases match TRBD1. Germline values: CDR1 MNHNS, CDR2 SASEGT. V trimming: 4 bases; J trimming: 4 bases; junction bases outside the gene matches: 4. The length of the CDR3 is 14 residues. CDR3 in DNA: TGTGCCAGCAGTGCATTGGGACAGGGAGAGACCCAGTACTTC. Translating gives CASSALGQGETQYF.

This clonotype was detected ten times or more. The chain uses TRBV12-3 or TRBV12-4 and TRBJ2-2; 10 bases are shared with TRBD2. The CDR3 runs 16 residues. The junction had 6 bases not matched to a gene; V was cut back by 6 bases and J by 2 bases. CDR3 DNA sequence: TGTGCCAGCAGAGGAAGGACTAGCGGTAACACCGGGGAGCTGTTTTTT. Its translation: CASRGRTSGNTGELFF.

V gene TRBV28 combines with J gene TRBJ1-5, with D unclear. The germline V gene encodes CDR1 MDHEN and CDR2 SYDVKM. The CDR3 consists of 15 residues. V gave up 1 base and J gave up 2 bases, with 9 bases separating them. The CDR3, as DNA: TGTGCCAGCAGTTTATCCTGGGCTGGCAATCAGCCCCAGCATTTT. Protein: CASSLSWAGNQPQHF. Supplemented by reference TRBV28 and TRBJ1-5, the full variable domain reads DVKVTQSSRYLVKRTGEKVFLECVQDMDHENMFWYRQDPGLGLRLIYFSYDVKMKEKGDIPEGYSVSREKKERFSLILESASTNQTSMYLCASSLSWAGNQPQHFGDGTRLSIL.

The chain is built from TRBV4-1 and TRBJ2-5, with D perhaps matching TRBD2 (5 bases). The CDR3 consists of 15 residues. The germline CDR1 and CDR2 sequences are MGHRA and YSYEKL. The V gene lost 1 base and the J gene lost 0 bases, with 9 bases spanning the gap. CDR3 region: CASSQASGYQETQYF. CDR3 sequence (DNA): TGCGCCAGCAGCCAAGCGTCGGGGTACCAAGAGACCCAGTACTTC.

This clonotype was seen at least ten times. This chain uses TRBV20-1 with TRBJ1-2, with D perhaps TRBD1 (5 bases). This CDR3 is 13 amino acids long. V dropped 5 bases and J dropped 3 bases, with 13 bases sitting between them. Germline V lookup: CDR1 DFQATT, CDR2 SNEGSKA (reference sequence). CDR3 in amino acids: CSALARVDYGYTF. CDR3 nucleotides: TGCAGTGCTCTAGCCAGGGTGGACTATGGCTACACCTTC.

V and J are TRBV19 and TRBJ1-1; no definite D call. CDR1 is LNHDA, CDR2 SQIVND, per germline (reference sequence). The CDR3 runs 15 residues. Trimming pared 5 bases from V and 0 bases from J, leaving 13 bases between. The CDR3 DNA follows: TGTGCCAGTAGTTCATCCGGGATATTGAACACTGAAGCTTTCTTT. Protein sequence: CASSSSGILNTEAFF.

The CDR3 loop is CASRSEAGGLYGYTF. The DNA for the CDR3 is TGTGCCAGCAGATCCGAGGCAGGGGGACTATATGGCTACACCTTC. This chain uses TRBV28 with TRBJ1-2, with 7 positions matching TRBD1. Trimming cost V 6 bases and J 5 bases; bases outside gene matches: 12. Germline loops: CDR1 MDHEN, CDR2 SYDVKM. The CDR3 has 15 amino acids.

The rearrangement joins TRBV15 to TRBJ2-7, with 7 bases fitting TRBD1. The germline V gene encodes CDR1 LNHNV and CDR2 YYDKDF (reference sequence). Trimming at V came to 4 bases and at J to 2 bases, leaving 20 bases not matched to a gene. This CDR3 spans 19 amino acids. CDR3 sequence (DNA): TGTGCCACCAGCACGAAAGGGACAGACCCCAGTTCGGTTCCCTACGAGCAGTACTTC. It specifies CATSTKGTDPSSVPYEQYF.

The V and J genes are TRBV5-1 and TRBJ1-5, with D perhaps matching TRBD1 (5 bases). V lost 0 bases and J lost 9, with 13 bases in between. From germline, CDR1 is SGHRS and CDR2 YFSETQ. The CDR3 runs 14 residues. CDR3 nucleotide sequence: TGCGCCAGCAGCTTGGCCGGGGACCCGGGGCCCCAGCATTTT. Its protein is CASSLAGDPGPQHF. The whole variable domain, remainder taken from reference TRBV5-1 and TRBJ1-5, is KAGVTQTPRYLIKTRGQQVTLSCSPISGHRSVSWYQQTPGQGLQFLFEYFSETQRNKGNFPGRFSGRQFSNSRSEMNVSTLELGDSALYLCASSLAGDPGPQHFGDGTRLSIL.

This clonotype was seen only a few times. This CDR3 is CASSESGTATQYF. Written as DNA, the CDR3 is TGTGCCAGCAGTGAGTCCGGGACTGCCACGCAGTATTTT. The chain is built from TRBV6-2 or TRBV6-3 and TRBJ2-3, with D maybe TRBD2 (6 bases). This CDR3 is built from 13 residues. Trimming pared 5 bases from V and 9 bases from J, leaving 15 bases between. The V gene's germline CDR1 is MNHEY and CDR2 SVGEGT.

This clonotype was observed a handful of times. CDR3 DNA: TGCGCCAGCAGTGATTCTTTGGGGGCGCGTGGCTACACCTTC. Amino acids: CASSDSLGARGYTF. The V call is TRBV10-2, the J call TRBJ1-2, with D perhaps matching TRBD1 (6 bases). This CDR3 comprises 14 residues. Trimming removed 3 bases at V and 7 bases at J, with 15 bases between. Germline V CDR1 and CDR2: WSHSY, SAAADI.

The chain carries TRBV19 and TRBJ1-5; D is uncertain. CDR1 and CDR2 from the germline V gene are LNHDA and SQIVND (reference sequence). The CDR3 is 18 residues long. V was shortened by 2 bases and J by 5 bases, with 22 bases between the two germline ends. The CDR3 DNA is TGTGCCAGTAGTATAATCCCTGGTCGAACGTCTGATGATCAGCCCCAGCATTTT. Its translation: CASSIIPGRTSDDQPQHF.

As concerns this clonotype: A much larger clonotype is one base distant, so this may be a read error. The rearrangement joins TRBV6-1 to TRBJ1-1, with TRBD1 identical over 9 bases. Germline lookup yields CDR1 MNHNS and CDR2 SASEGT. The trim removed 10 bases at V and 1 base at J, leaving 7 bases unmatched. CDR3 length equals 14 residues. CDR3 region: CANRRQGENTEAFF. As DNA, the CDR3 is TGTGCCAACAGGCGACAGGGGGAGAACACTGAAGCTTTCTTT.

The chain combines TRBV12-3 or TRBV12-4 with TRBJ1-5; 9 positions match TRBD1. V lost 7 bases and J lost 0; bases outside the gene matches: 13. The CDR3 runs 18 residues. This CDR3 reads CASNIQGALAFSNQPQHF. CDR3 bases: TGTGCCAGCAACATACAGGGGGCCTTAGCGTTTAGCAATCAGCCCCAGCATTTT.

The V gene is TRBV4-2, the J gene TRBJ1-6; maybe TRBD1 (6 bases). The CDR3 extends over 15 amino acids. V was trimmed by 5 bases and J by 1 base, leaving 9 bases between them. Germline CDR1 is LGHNA and CDR2 is YNFKEQ. The CDR3: CASSKGGSYNSPLHF. The CDR3 nucleotides are TGTGCCAGCAGCAAGGGGGGGTCCTATAATTCACCCCTCCACTTT.